The present T cell receptor beta chain was sequenced within a study of T cells after somatic rescue of genetic block. Method: immunoSEQ multiplex PCR; TCRdb's copy keeps in-frame clones and lacks some. The data contain 68,000 or so clones, just under 95% of them singletons. The CDR3 contains 16 residues. V gave up 5 bases and J gave up 3 bases; unmatched junction bases: 13. CDR1 is LNHDA and CDR2 is SQIVND in the germline V gene (reference sequence). The sequence was collected from a man aged 35-49 years. Sequencing was done on a sample of peripheral blood mononuclear cells (PBMCs). The J gene is TRBJ2-7, the V gene TRBV19; 7 nucleotides line up with TRBD2. The CDR3 loop reads CASSAGLAAGDYEQYF. The CDR3 coding sequence is TGTGCCAGTAGTGCGGGACTCGCGGCGGGGGACTACGAGCAGTACTTC.